The source of this TCR beta chain is a study of identical twins. TCRdb itself ran the 5' RACE reads through MiXCR, one entry per CDR3 protein. The sample has 550,000 to 700,000 distinct CDR3 sequences; about 20% are singletons. The CDR3 runs to 15 residues. The germline V gene has CDR1 MNHEY and CDR2 SVGAGI. V shed 2 bases and J shed 0 bases, with 8 bases lying between them. These sequences were also reported in another study, on T cells expressing NK-cell markers.

The sequenced material came from PBMCs. The chain combines TRBV6-5 with TRBJ1-5; D is uncertain. The receptor comes from a woman under 30 in good health. The DNA of the CDR3 is TGTGCCAGCAGTTACGGTAGAAATAGCAATCAGCCCCAGCATTTT. Amino acid sequence: CASSYGRNSNQPQHF.